This TCR beta chain was obtained from a study of shared clonotypes between healthy human individuals. Per germline, CDR1 SGHRS and CDR2 YFSETQ. The CDR3 is 14 amino acids. The ends were cut back, 0 bases at V and 6 bases at J, with 13 bases in the middle. Using immunoSEQ multiplex PCR, the repertoire was profiled, and TCRdb retains in-frame clones only, with some absent. The table includes about 980,000 clones, approximately 76% detected once. There are a few counts of this clone. The rearrangement joins TRBV5-1 to TRBJ2-7; D gene unclear. The source of this sequence is a man aged 18 to 30 in good health. Sequenced sample: memory CD4+ T cells sorted from blood. Subset denoted: CD45RA-negative fraction. CDR3 residues: CASSLGGLLAEQYF. Written as DNA, the CDR3 is TGCGCCAGCAGCTTGGGGGGTCTTTTGGCCGAGCAGTACTTC.